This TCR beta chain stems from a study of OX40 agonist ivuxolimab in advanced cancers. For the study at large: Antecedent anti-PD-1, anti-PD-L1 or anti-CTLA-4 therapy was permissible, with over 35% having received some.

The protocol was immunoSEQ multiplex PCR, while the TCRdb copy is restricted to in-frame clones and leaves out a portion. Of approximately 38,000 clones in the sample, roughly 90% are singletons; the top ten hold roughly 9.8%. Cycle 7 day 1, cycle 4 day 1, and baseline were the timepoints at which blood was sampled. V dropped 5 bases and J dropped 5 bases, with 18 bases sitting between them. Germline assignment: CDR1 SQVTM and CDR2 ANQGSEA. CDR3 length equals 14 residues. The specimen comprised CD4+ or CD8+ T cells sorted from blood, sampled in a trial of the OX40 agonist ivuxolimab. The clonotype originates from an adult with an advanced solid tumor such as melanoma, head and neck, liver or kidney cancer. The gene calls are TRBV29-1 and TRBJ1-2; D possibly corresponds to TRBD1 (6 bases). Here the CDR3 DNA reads TGCAGCGTTTTTGGCGGGGGGGCTGGATATGGCTACACCTTC. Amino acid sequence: CSVFGGGAGYGYTF.